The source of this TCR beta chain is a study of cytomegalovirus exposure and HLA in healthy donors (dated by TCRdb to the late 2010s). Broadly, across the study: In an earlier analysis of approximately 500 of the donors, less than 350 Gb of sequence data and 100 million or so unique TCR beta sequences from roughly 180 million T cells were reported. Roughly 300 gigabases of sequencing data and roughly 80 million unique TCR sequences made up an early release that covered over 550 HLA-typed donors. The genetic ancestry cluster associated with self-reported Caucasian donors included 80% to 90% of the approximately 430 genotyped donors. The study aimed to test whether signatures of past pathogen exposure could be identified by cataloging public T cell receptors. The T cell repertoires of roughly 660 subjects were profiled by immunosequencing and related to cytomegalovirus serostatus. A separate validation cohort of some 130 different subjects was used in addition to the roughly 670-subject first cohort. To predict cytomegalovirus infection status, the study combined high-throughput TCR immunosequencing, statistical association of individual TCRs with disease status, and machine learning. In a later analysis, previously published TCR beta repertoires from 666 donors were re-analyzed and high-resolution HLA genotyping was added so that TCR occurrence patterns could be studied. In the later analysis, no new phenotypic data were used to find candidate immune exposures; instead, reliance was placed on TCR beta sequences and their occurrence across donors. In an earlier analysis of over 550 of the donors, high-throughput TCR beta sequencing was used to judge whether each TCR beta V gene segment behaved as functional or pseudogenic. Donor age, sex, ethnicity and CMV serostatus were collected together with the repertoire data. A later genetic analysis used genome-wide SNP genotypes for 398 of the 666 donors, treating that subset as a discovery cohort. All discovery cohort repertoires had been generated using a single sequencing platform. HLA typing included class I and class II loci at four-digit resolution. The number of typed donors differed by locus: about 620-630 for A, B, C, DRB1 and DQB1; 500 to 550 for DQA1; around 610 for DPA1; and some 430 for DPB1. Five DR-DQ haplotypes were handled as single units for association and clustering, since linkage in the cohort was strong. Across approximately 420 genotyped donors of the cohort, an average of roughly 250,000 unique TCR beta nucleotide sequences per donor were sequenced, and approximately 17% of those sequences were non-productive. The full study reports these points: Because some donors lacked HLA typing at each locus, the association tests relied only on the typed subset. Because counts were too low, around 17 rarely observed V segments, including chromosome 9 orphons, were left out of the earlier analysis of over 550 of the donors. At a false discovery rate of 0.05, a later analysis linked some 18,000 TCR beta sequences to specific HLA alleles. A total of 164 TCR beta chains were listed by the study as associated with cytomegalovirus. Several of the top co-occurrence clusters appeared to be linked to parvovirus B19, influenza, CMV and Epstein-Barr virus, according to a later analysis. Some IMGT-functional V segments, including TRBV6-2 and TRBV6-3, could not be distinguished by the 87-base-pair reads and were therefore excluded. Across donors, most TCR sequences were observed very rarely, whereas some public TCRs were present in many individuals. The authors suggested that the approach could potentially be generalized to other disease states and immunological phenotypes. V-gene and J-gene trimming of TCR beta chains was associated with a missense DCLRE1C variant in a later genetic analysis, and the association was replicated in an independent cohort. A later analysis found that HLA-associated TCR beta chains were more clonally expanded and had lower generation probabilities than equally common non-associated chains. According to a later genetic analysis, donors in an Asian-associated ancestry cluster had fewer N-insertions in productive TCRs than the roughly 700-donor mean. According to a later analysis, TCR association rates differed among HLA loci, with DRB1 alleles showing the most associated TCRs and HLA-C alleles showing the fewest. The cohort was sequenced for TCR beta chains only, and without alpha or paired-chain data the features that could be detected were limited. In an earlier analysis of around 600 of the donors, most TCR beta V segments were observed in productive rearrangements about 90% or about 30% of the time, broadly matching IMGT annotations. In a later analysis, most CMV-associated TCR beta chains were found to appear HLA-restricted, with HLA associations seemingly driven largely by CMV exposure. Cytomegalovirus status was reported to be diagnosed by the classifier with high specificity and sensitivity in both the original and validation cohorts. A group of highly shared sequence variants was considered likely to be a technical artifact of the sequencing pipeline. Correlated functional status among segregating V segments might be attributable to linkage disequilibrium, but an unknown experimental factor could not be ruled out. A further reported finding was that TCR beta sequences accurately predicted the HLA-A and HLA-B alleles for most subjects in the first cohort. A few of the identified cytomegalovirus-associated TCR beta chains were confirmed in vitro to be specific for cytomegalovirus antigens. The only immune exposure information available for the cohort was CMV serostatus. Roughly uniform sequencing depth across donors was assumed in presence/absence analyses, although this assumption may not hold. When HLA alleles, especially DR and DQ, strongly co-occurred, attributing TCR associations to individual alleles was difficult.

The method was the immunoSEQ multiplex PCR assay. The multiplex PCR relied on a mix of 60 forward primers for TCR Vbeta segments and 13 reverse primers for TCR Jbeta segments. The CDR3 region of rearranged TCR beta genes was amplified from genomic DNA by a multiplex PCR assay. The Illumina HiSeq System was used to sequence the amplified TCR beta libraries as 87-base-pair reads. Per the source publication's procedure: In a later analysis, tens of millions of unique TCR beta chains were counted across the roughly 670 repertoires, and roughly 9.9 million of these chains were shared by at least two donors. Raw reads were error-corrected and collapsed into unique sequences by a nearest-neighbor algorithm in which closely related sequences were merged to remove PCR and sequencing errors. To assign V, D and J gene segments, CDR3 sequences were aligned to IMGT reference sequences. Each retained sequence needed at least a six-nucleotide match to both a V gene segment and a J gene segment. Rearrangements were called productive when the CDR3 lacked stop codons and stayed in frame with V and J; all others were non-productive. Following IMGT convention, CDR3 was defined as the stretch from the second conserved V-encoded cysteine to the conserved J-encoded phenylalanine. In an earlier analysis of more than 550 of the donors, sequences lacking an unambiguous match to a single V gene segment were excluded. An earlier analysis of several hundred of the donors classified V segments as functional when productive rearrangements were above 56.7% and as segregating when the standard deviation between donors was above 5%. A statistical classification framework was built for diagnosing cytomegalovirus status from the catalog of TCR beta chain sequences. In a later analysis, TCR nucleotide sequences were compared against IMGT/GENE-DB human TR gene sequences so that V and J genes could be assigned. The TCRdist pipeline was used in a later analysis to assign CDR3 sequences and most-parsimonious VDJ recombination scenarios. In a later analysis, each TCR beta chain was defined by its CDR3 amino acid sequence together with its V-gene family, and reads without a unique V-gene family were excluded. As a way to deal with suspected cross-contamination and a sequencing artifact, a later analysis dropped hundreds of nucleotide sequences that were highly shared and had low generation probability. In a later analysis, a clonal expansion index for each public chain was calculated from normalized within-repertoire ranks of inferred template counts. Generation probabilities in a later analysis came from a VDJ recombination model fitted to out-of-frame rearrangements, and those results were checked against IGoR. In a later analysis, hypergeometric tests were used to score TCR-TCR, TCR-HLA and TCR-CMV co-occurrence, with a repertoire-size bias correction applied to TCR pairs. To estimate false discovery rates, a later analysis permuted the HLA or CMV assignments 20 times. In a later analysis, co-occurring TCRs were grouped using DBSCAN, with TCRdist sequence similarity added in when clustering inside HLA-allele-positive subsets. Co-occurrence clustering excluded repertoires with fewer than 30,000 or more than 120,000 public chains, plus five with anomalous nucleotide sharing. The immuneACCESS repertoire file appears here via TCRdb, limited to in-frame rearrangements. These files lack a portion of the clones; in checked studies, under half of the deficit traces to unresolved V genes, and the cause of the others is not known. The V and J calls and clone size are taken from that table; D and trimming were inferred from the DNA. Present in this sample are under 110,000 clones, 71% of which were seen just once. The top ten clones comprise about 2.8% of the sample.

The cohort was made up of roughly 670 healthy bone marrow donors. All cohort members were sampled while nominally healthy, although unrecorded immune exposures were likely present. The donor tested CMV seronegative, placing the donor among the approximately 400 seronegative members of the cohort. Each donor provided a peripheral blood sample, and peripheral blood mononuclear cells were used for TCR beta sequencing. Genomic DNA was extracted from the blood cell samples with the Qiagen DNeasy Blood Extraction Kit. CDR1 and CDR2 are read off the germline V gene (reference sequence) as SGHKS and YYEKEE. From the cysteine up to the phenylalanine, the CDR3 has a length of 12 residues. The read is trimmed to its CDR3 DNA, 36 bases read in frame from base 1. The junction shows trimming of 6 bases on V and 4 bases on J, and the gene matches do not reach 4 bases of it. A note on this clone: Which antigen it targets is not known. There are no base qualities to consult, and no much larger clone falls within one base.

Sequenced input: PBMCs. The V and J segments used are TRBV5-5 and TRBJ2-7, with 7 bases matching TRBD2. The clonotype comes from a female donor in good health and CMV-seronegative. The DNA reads TGTGCCAGCATCTCGGGGGGTTACGAGCAGTACTTC. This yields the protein CASISGGYEQYF. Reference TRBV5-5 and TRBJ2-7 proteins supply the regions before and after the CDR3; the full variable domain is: DAGVTQSPTHLIKTRGQQVTLRCSPISGHKSVSWYQQVLGQGPQFIFQYYEKEERGRGNFPDRFSARQFPNYSSELNVNALLLGDSALYLCASISGGYEQYFGPGTRLTVT.